The 13 T cell receptor beta chains below come from one sample, sequenced in a study of CD8+ T cells in alopecia areata. Isolated RNA was reverse transcribed into cDNA used as the sequencing template. Assay used: immunoSEQ multiplex PCR; TCRdb lists only in-frame clones, some missing. This sample has 130,000 to 150,000 clones; about 90% occur once, and the top ten carry approximately 15%. Material: CD8+ T cells sorted from blood, obtained at week 0. The receptors shown here come from a human donor with alopecia areata.

This chain links TRBV5-4 with TRBJ2-7; D is unresolved. Looked up from germline, CDR1 is SGHNT and CDR2 is YYREEE (reference sequence). V was cut by 4 bases and J by 2 bases, with 10 bases left in between. The CDR3 consists of 13 residues. As DNA, the CDR3 is TGTGCCAGCAGCACCGAGCTAGCCTACGAGCAGTACTTC. This encodes CASSTELAYEQYF.

The chain couples TRBV25-1 to TRBJ2-4; no definite D call. The CDR3 length is 11 residues. Germline CDR1 and CDR2: MGHDK and SYGVNS. V shed 1 base and J shed 8 bases, with 3 bases lying between them. This CDR3 is CASSEFDIQYF. The CDR3 DNA reads as TGTGCCAGCAGTGAATTCGACATTCAGTACTTC.

The chain links TRBV7-9 to TRBJ2-3; D is undetermined. The V gene lost 4 bases and the J gene lost 4 bases, with 9 bases spanning the gap. CDR3 length equals 13 residues. Germline V gene lookup returns CDR1 SEHNR and CDR2 FQNEAQ (reference sequence). Written as DNA, the CDR3 is TGTGCCAGCAGCTCATTTATGCCAGATACGCAGTATTTT. This sequence encodes CASSSFMPDTQYF. Using reference TRBV7-9 and TRBJ2-3 for the parts outside the CDR3, the full variable domain is DTGVSQNPRHKITKRGQNVTFRCDPISEHNRLYWYRQTLGQGPEFLTYFQNEAQLEKSRLLSDRFSAERPKGSFSTLEIQRTEQGDSAMYLCASSSFMPDTQYFGPGTRLTVL.

The V gene is TRBV9, the J gene TRBJ2-3, with TRBD2 identical over 12 bases. The CDR3 covers 18 residues. V was clipped by 0 bases and J by 5 bases; unmatched bases: 10. Germline V lookup: CDR1 SGDLS, CDR2 YYNGEE. The CDR3 DNA reads TGTGCCAGCAGCGTAGAAGGTACTAGCGGGGGGCCCGGAGATACGCAGTATTTT. Translated, it gives CASSVEGTSGGPGDTQYF.

This clone was counted a single time. V is TRBV2 and J is TRBJ2-3; no reliable D call. Looked up from germline, CDR1 is SNHLY and CDR2 is FYNNEI. V lost 4 bases, J lost 3 bases, and 8 bases lay in between. The CDR3 runs to 13 residues. This CDR3 is CASSAGPTDTQYF. CDR3 nucleotide sequence: TGTGCCAGCAGTGCGGGTCCGACAGATACGCAGTATTTT. The full variable domain, with the rest looked up from reference TRBV2 and TRBJ2-3, is EPEVTQTPSHQVTQMGQEVILRCVPISNHLYFYWYRQILGQKVEFLVSFYNNEISEKSEIFDDQFSVERPDGSNFTLKIRSTKLEDSAMYFCASSAGPTDTQYFGPGTRLTVL.

The J gene is TRBJ2-7, the V gene TRBV6-5; no clear D. This CDR3 spans 13 amino acids. Trimming pared 7 bases from V and 6 bases from J, leaving 16 bases between. Germline CDR1 MNHEY, CDR2 SVGAGI. CDR3 coding DNA: TGTGCCAGCACCGGGTCGTGGGCCGGCGAGCAGTACTTC. As protein: CASTGSWAGEQYF.

This sequence joins TRBV29-1 and TRBJ1-1; D gene ambiguous. The CDR3 spans 12 residues. Germline V gene data show CDR1 as SQVTM and CDR2 as ANQGSEA. Trimming removed 1 base at V and 2 bases at J, with 5 bases between. DNA for the CDR3: TGCAGCGTTGAAGTGCTCAACACTGAAGCTTTCTTT. Its translation is CSVEVLNTEAFF.

The chain couples TRBV27 to TRBJ2-7; TRBD1 aligns across 9 bases. Germline V gene sequence: CDR1 MNHEY, CDR2 SMNVEV (reference sequence). J gave up 3 bases and V 2 bases, and 11 bases lay outside the gene matches. The CDR3 is made up of 17 amino acids. DNA of the CDR3: TGTGCCAGCAGTTTAATTTCCGGGACAGGGCACCACTACGAGCAGTACTTC. Encoded protein: CASSLISGTGHHYEQYF.

The chain is built from TRBV15 and TRBJ1-1; tentative D call: TRBD1 (6 bases). CDR1 and CDR2 (germline): LNHNV, YYDKDF (reference sequence). This CDR3 is 14 amino acids long. The germline V and J ends were trimmed by 1 base and 5 bases, with 11 bases remaining between them. CDR3 loop: CATSRGGGWTEAFF. The CDR3 bases are TGTGCCACCAGCAGAGGAGGGGGGTGGACTGAAGCTTTCTTT.

This clone was counted a few times. The gene calls are TRBV7-2 and TRBJ1-1; D is ambiguous. The CDR3 contains 13 residues. CDR1 SGHTA and CDR2 FQGNSA come from the germline V gene. V gave up 4 bases and J gave up 0 bases, with 6 bases separating them. CDR3 DNA: TGTGCCAGCAGCTATACAATGAACACTGAAGCTTTCTTT. Its translation is CASSYTMNTEAFF. Full variable domain (outside the CDR3, taken from reference TRBV7-2 and TRBJ1-1): GAGVSQSPSNKVTEKGKDVELRCDPISGHTALYWYRQSLGQGLEFLIYFQGNSAPDKSGLPSDRFSAERTGGSVSTLTIQRTQQEDSAVYLCASSYTMNTEAFFGQGTRLTVV.

This clone was seen only once. The chain uses TRBV9 and TRBJ2-3; 10 positions match TRBD2. This CDR3 region has 15 residues. V was pared by 4 bases and J by 2 bases, with 4 bases of the junction left unmatched. Germline CDR1 SGDLS, CDR2 YYNGEE. CDR3 region: CASSPSGSVTDTQYF. DNA of the CDR3: TGTGCCAGCAGCCCTAGCGGGAGTGTCACAGATACGCAGTATTTT.

The chain uses TRBV19 and TRBJ2-7; perhaps TRBD2 as D (5 bases). The CDR3 spans 15 residues. Trimming left V 3 bases short and J 3 bases short, with 15 bases between. Germline V gives CDR1 LNHDA, CDR2 SQIVND (reference sequence). CDR3 loop: CASSIGTGVGYEQYF. CDR3 coding DNA: TGTGCCAGTAGTATCGGTACCGGGGTAGGCTACGAGCAGTACTTC.

The V call is TRBV7-9, the J call TRBJ2-5; 7 bases are shared with TRBD1. The CDR3 extends over 14 amino acids. Losses at the gene ends were 4 bases for V and 5 bases for J; bases not matched to a gene: 7. CDR1 and CDR2 from the germline V gene are SEHNR and FQNEAQ (reference sequence). The chain's CDR3 is CASSSDRDLETQYF. The CDR3 bases are TGTGCCAGCAGCTCAGACAGGGATTTGGAGACCCAGTACTTC.